The T cell receptor (beta chain) under discussion was sequenced for a study of identical twins. There are many counts of this clonotype. Unique molecular identifiers were present on cDNA, and template switching added a universal primer site. TCRdb reprocessed the 5' RACE reads with MiXCR, giving one entry per CDR3 protein. The sample consists of 250,000 or so distinct CDR3 sequences, 6.5% to 9.5% of them appearing once. Germline assignment: CDR1 MNHEY and CDR2 SVGEGT. The CDR3 is 14 residues long. Between the trimmed V and J ends, which lost 7 bases and 6 bases, there was a span of 19 bases. These data are also associated with another study on yellow fever vaccine responses in identical twins. That source reports: Convergence reportedly seemed to mark part of the twins' vaccine T cell response, with personalization marking the rest.

Source material: CD8+ T cells sorted from blood. This chain connects TRBV6-2 or TRBV6-3 to TRBJ2-7; D gene unclear. The origin of this receptor is a woman between 18 and 29 years old in good health. The CDR3, as DNA: TGTGCCAGCATTCGGGCAGTCGAATTACGCGAGCAGTACTTC. Translation: CASIRAVELREQYF.